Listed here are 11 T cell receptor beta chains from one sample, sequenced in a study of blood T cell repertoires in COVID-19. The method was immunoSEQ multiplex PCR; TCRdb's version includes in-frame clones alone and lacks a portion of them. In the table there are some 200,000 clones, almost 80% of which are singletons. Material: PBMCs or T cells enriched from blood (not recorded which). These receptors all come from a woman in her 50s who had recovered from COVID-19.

For the CDR3, the DNA is TGTGCCAGCAGTGACATCCGGGGATCCTACGAGCAGTACTTC. Amino acids: CASSDIRGSYEQYF. V gene TRBV6-4 combines with J gene TRBJ2-7; D is possibly TRBD2 (5 bases). Per the germline V gene, CDR1 is MRHNA and CDR2 is SNTAGT. The V end lost 2 bases, the J end lost 1 base, and 9 bases lay between the germline ends. CDR3 length equals 14 residues.

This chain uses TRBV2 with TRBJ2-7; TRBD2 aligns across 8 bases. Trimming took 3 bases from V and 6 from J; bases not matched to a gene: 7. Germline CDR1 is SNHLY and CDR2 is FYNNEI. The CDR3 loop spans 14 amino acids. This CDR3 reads CASSDRSGGGEQYF. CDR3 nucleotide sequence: TGTGCCAGCAGTGACAGGTCGGGGGGGGGCGAGCAGTACTTC. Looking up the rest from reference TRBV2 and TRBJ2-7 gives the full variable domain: EPEVTQTPSHQVTQMGQEVILRCVPISNHLYFYWYRQILGQKVEFLVSFYNNEISEKSEIFDDQFSVERPDGSNFTLKIRSTKLEDSAMYFCASSDRSGGGEQYFGPGTRLTVT.

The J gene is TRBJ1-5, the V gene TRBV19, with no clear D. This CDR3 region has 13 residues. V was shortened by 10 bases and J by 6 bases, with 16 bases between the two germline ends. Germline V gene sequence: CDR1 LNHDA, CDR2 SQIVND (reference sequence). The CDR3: CATHGGVGQPQHF. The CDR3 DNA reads TGTGCCACCCACGGAGGAGTAGGTCAGCCCCAGCATTTT.

The CDR3 here is CASNQGGQPQHF. The CDR3 nucleotides are TGTGCCAGTAACCAGGGTGGACAGCCCCAGCATTTT. This sequence joins TRBV19 and TRBJ1-5; possible D gene TRBD1, 5 bases. The germline V and J ends were trimmed by 7 bases and 7 bases, with 11 bases remaining between them. The CDR3 runs 12 residues. Germline values: CDR1 LNHDA, CDR2 SQIVND (reference sequence).

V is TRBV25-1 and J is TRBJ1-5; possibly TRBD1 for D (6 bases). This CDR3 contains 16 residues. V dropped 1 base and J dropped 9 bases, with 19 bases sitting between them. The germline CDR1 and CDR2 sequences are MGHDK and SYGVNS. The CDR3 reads CASSESPIGGRLPQHF. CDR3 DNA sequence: TGTGCCAGCAGTGAATCCCCTATAGGGGGACGGTTGCCCCAGCATTTT. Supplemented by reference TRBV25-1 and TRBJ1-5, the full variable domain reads EADIYQTPRYLVIGTGKKITLECSQTMGHDKMYWYQQDPGMELHLIHYSYGVNSTEKGDLSSESTVSRIRTEHFPLTLESARPSHTSQYLCASSESPIGGRLPQHFGDGTRLSIL.

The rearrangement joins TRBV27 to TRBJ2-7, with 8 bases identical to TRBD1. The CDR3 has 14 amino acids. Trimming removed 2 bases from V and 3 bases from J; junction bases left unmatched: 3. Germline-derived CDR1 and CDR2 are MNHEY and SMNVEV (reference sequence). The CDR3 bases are TGTGCCAGCAGTTTACCAGGGGGCATCTACGAGCAGTACTTC. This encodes CASSLPGGIYEQYF.

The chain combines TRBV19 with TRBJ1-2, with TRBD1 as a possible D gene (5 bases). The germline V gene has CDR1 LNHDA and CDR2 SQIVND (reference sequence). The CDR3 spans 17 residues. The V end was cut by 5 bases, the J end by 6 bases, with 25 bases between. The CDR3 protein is CASSQPAHRNIRDGYTF. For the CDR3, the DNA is TGTGCCAGTAGTCAACCGGCCCACAGGAACATCAGGGATGGCTACACCTTC.

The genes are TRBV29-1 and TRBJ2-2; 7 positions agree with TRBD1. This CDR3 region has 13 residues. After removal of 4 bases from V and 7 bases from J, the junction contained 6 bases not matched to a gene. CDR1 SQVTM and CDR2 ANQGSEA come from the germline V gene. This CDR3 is CSVARQGGGELFF. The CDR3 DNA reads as TGCAGCGTTGCCCGACAGGGCGGCGGGGAGCTGTTTTTT.

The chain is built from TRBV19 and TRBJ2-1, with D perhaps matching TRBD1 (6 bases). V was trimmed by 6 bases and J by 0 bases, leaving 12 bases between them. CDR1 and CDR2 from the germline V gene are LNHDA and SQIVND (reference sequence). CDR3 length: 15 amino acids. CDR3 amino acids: CASSPGQSSYNEQFF. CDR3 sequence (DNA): TGTGCCAGTAGCCCGGGACAAAGCTCCTACAATGAGCAGTTCTTC. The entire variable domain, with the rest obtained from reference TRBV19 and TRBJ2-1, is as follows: DGGITQSPKYLFRKEGQNVTLSCEQNLNHDAMYWYRQDPGQGLRLIYYSQIVNDFQKGDIAEGYSVSREKKESFPLTVTSAQKNPTAFYLCASSPGQSSYNEQFFGPGTRLTVL.

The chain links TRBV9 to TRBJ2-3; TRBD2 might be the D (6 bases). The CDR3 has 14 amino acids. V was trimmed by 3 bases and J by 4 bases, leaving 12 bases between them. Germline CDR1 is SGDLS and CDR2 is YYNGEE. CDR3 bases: TGTGCCAGCAGCGGGGCGGGATGGTCAGATACGCAGTATTTT. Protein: CASSGAGWSDTQYF. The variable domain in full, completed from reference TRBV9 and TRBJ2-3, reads DSGVTQTPKHLITATGQRVTLRCSPRSGDLSVYWYQQSLDQGLQFLIQYYNGEERAKGNILERFSAQQFPDLHSELNLSSLELGDSALYFCASSGAGWSDTQYFGPGTRLTVL.

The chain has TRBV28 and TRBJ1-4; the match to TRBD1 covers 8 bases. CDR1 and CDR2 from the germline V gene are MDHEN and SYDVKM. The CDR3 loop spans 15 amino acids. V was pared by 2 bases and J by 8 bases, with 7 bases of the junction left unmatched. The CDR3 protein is CASSLGGQVREKLFF. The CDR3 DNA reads TGTGCCAGCAGTTTAGGGGGACAGGTTCGGGAAAAACTGTTTTTT.